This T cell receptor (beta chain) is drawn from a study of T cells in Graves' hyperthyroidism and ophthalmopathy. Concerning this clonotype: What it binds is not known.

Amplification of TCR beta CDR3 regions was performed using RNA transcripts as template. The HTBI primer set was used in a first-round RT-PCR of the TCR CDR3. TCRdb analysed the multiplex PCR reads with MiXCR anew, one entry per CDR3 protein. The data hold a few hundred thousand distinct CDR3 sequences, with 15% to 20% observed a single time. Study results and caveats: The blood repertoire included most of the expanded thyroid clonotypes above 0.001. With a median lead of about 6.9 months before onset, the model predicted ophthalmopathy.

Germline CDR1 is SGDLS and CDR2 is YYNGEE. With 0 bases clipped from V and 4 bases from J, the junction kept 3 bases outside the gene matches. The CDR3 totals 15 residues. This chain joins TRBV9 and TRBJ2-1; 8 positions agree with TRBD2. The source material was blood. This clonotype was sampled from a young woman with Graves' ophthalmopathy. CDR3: CASSVDGGAYNEQFF. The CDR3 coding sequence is TGTGCCAGCAGCGTAGACGGGGGGGCTTACAATGAGCAGTTCTTC.